What follows are 11 T cell receptor beta chains derived from one specimen sequenced in a study of regulatory T cells in long-lasting Graves disease. The time point here: persistent/refractory GD, antithyroid drugs over 5 years with positive TRAb. With RNA extracted from PBMCs as input, the TCR library was made. Researchers made TCR beta libraries by using iRepertoire HTBI primers and running Arm-PCR on CDR3 regions. One entry per CDR3 protein results from TCRdb running MiXCR on the multiplex PCR reads. The table includes about 470,000 distinct CDR3 sequences, 20% to 25% detected once. The source was peripheral blood mononuclear cells (PBMCs), collected when the disease was refractory, from a patient treated with antithyroid drugs. The receptors stem from a female donor with Graves disease.

This clonotype was observed a single time. This chain links TRBV2 with TRBJ2-1; TRBD2 agrees at 8 bases. Germline loops: CDR1 SNHLY, CDR2 FYNNEI. With V trimmed by 6 bases and J by 3 bases, 13 bases remained unmatched. The CDR3 is 17 residues long. The CDR3 region is CASRAGGWREDYNEQFF. CDR3 DNA: TGTGCCAGCAGGGCCGGGGGATGGCGGGAGGACTACAATGAGCAGTTCTTC.

The J gene is TRBJ2-7, the V gene TRBV27, with D possibly being TRBD1 (6 bases). Trimming left V 6 bases short and J 1 base short, with 13 bases between. CDR1 and CDR2 from the germline V gene are MNHEY and SMNVEV (reference sequence). This CDR3 has 14 residues. CDR3 sequence (DNA): TGTGCCAGCAGACAGGGCTACCTTTCCTACGAGCAGTACTTC. Its translation is CASRQGYLSYEQYF.

This clonotype was detected ten times or more. J is TRBJ1-6 and V is TRBV28; 7 nucleotides match TRBD1. Unmatched junction bases numbered 2, after V lost 5 bases and J lost 4 bases. The CDR3 is made up of 14 amino acids. CDR1 is MDHEN and CDR2 is SYDVKM in the germline V gene. The CDR3 DNA is TGTGCCAGCAGTGTACAGGGGTATAATTCACCCCTCCACTTT. Translating gives CASSVQGYNSPLHF. The variable domain in full, completed from reference TRBV28 and TRBJ1-6, reads DVKVTQSSRYLVKRTGEKVFLECVQDMDHENMFWYRQDPGLGLRLIYFSYDVKMKEKGDIPEGYSVSREKKERFSLILESASTNQTSMYLCASSVQGYNSPLHFGNGTRLTVT.

This clonotype appeared a few times. The chain uses TRBV2 and TRBJ1-6; 8 bases map to TRBD1. Germline CDR1 reads SNHLY; CDR2 reads FYNNEI. The V gene end was trimmed by 6 bases and the J gene end by 6 bases; junction bases not matched to a gene: 7. This CDR3 is built from 15 residues. CDR3 in DNA: TGTGCCAGCAGGGAACAGGGGGTTTTTAATTCACCCCTCCACTTT. Translation gives CASREQGVFNSPLHF.

This clonotype appeared a few times. The gene calls are TRBV12-5 and TRBJ2-1; 9 positions match TRBD2. The CDR3 is made up of 15 amino acids. Trimming at V came to 0 bases and at J to 8 bases, leaving 5 bases not matched to a gene. Germline V gene data show CDR1 as LGHNT and CDR2 as FRNRAP. For the CDR3, the DNA is TGTGCTAGTGGTTTGGTCGGCGGGAGGGCCCATGAGCAGTTCTTC. This sequence encodes CASGLVGGRAHEQFF. Complete variable domain (other parts from reference TRBV12-5 and TRBJ2-1): DARVTQTPRHKVTEMGQEVTMRCQPILGHNTVFWYRQTMMQGLELLAYFRNRAPLDDSGMPKDRFSAEMPDATLATLKIQPSEPRDSAVYFCASGLVGGRAHEQFFGPGTRLTVL.

In the case of this clonotype: This may be a read error: a much more frequent sequence differs by one nucleotide. This chain connects TRBV7-2 to TRBJ1-4, with TRBD1 matching 11 bases. The V gene's germline CDR1 is SGHTA and CDR2 FQGNSA. CDR3 length equals 15 residues. CDR3 sequence reads: CASSLARDRGENLFF. The CDR3 nucleotides are TGTGCCAGCAGTTTAGCGCGGGACAGGGGGGAAAACCTGTTTTTT.

The J gene is TRBJ1-4, the V gene TRBV6-1, with D unresolved. Deletions cut 11 bases from V and 5 bases from J, with 21 bases between. This CDR3 region has 15 residues. Germline V gene lookup returns CDR1 MNHNS and CDR2 SASEGT. The CDR3 nucleotides read TGTGCCGCGGCCAACGGTGCTCTTTTAAATGAAAAACTGTTTTTT. Translating gives CAAANGALLNEKLFF.

The V and J genes are TRBV27 and TRBJ2-7; 12 bases align to TRBD2. V gave up 5 bases and J gave up 0 bases; unmatched junction bases: 11. This CDR3 region has 18 residues. Germline CDR1 is MNHEY and CDR2 is SMNVEV (reference sequence). The CDR3 protein is CASSPGTSGRNSSYEQYF. DNA for the CDR3: TGTGCCAGCAGTCCGGGGACTAGCGGGCGAAACAGCTCCTACGAGCAGTACTTC.

This clonotype was seen at least ten times. V is TRBV7-9 and J is TRBJ2-5; 8 positions agree with TRBD1. The V gene's germline CDR1 is SEHNR and CDR2 FQNEAQ (reference sequence). The ends lost 2 bases at V and 6 bases at J; junction bases unmatched: 11. The CDR3 runs to 16 residues. This CDR3 reads CASSLLLAGGAQTQYF. The CDR3, as DNA: TGTGCCAGCAGCTTACTGTTGGCAGGGGGCGCACAGACCCAGTACTTC.

This clonotype was seen a few times. The rearrangement links TRBV7-3 to TRBJ2-2; 8 nucleotides line up with TRBD1. The V and J ends lost 4 bases and 5 bases, in that order; junction bases with no gene match: 3. Germline V gene data show CDR1 as SGHTA and CDR2 as FQGTGA. The CDR3 totals 14 residues. This chain's CDR3 is CASSSTGDTGELFF. The CDR3, as DNA: TGTGCCAGCAGCTCGACAGGGGATACCGGGGAGCTGTTTTTT.

This clonotype showed up just a few times. The genes are TRBV30 and TRBJ2-7, with 7 positions matching TRBD2. Germline CDR1 reads GTSNPN; CDR2 reads SVGIG (reference sequence). Trimming removed 0 bases from V and 7 bases from J; junction bases left unmatched: 6. The CDR3 has 13 residues. The CDR3 is CAWSVLGGSEQYF. The DNA for the CDR3 is TGTGCCTGGAGTGTATTGGGGGGGTCTGAGCAGTACTTC.